This TCR beta chain is drawn from a study of T cells in Graves' hyperthyroidism and ophthalmopathy. Study-wide points: Median prediction lead before ophthalmopathy onset was 6 to 8 months with the model.

Using 9.5 to 10 ml of fresh peripheral blood, PBMCs were prepared. The CDR3 sequence is 15 residues long. V lost 1 base, J lost 0 bases, and 7 bases lay in between. Germline CDR1 SGHDT, CDR2 YYEEEE. Regions amplified from RNA transcripts were the TCR beta CDR3 regions. Initially, a first-round RT-PCR of the TCR CDR3 employed the HTBI primer set. TCRdb used MiXCR to reprocess the multiplex PCR reads, holding one entry per CDR3 protein. The sample includes about 620,000 distinct CDR3 sequences, about a sixth of them seen just once. This clonotype was observed a handful of times. Its antigen remains unknown.

Sequenced: blood. V gene TRBV5-6 combines with J gene TRBJ1-4, with unresolved D. The TCR comes from a woman in her twenties or thirties with Graves' hyperthyroidism. This chain's CDR3 is CASSLTGATNEKLFF. CDR3 in DNA: TGTGCCAGCAGCTTGACGGGTGCAACTAATGAAAAACTGTTTTTT.